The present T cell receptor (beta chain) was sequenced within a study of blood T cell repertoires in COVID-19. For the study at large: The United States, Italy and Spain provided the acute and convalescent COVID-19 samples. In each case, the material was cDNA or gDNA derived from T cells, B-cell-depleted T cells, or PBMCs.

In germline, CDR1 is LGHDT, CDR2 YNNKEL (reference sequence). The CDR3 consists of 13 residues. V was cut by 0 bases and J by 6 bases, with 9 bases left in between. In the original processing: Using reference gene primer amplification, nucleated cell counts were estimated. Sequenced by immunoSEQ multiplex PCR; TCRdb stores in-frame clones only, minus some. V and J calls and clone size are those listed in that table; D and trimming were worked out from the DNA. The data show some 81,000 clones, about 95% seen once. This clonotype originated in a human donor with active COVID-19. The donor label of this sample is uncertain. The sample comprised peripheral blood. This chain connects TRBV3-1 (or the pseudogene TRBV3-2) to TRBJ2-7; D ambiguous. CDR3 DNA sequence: TGTGCCAGCAGCCAAGATACGCCGGGCGAGCAGTACTTC. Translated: CASSQDTPGEQYF.